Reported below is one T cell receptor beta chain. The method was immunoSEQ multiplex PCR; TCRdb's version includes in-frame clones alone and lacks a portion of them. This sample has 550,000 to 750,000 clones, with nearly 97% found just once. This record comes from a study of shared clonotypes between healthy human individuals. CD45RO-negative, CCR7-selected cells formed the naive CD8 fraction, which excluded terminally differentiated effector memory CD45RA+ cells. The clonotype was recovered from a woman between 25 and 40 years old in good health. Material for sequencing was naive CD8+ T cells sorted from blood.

Here the CDR3 DNA reads TGTGCCAGTAGTCCCCGTGTCCTATCAAGTGGTGAAAAACTGTTTTTT. As protein: CASSPRVLSSGEKLFF. The chain is built from TRBV19 and TRBJ1-4; no definite D call. This CDR3 is built from 16 residues. CDR1 is LNHDA and CDR2 is SQIVND in the germline V gene (reference sequence). V was clipped by 5 bases and J by 7 bases, with 20 bases between them.